The rows below give T cell receptor beta chains drawn from one sample of a study of cytomegalovirus exposure and HLA in healthy donors. Data came from immunoSEQ multiplex PCR; TCRdb stores just in-frame clones and leaves some out. This sample lists about 39,000 clones; its ten largest clones have 4%. Sequencing used PBMCs. These receptors originate from a male donor in good health and CMV-seronegative. CDR3s include the opening cysteine and the closing phenylalanine or tryptophan. Each record gives: J gene, V gene, D gene, CDR3 DNA, CDR3 protein. The D gene is left open where the match is weak.

J gene: TRBJ2-1; V gene: TRBV7-9; D gene: TRBD2; CDR3 DNA: TGTGCCAGCAGCCGCGGGGGGGTGGATGAGCAGTTCTTC; CDR3 protein: CASSRGGVDEQFF
J gene: TRBJ1-5; V gene: TRBV10-3; D gene: -; CDR3 DNA: TGTGCCATCAGTGGGAAGTGGAGTCAGCCCCAGCATTTT; CDR3 protein: CAISGKWSQPQHF
J gene: TRBJ2-7; V gene: TRBV10-1; D gene: -; CDR3 DNA: TGCGCCAGCAGTGAGTCGGCGGGGTACGAGCAGTACTTC; CDR3 protein: CASSESAGYEQYF
J gene: TRBJ1-5; V gene: TRBV7-6; D gene: -; CDR3 DNA: TGTGCCAGCAGCCTTTCGGGGGGGGGCGATTATCAGCCCCAGCATTTT; CDR3 protein: CASSLSGGGDYQPQHF
J gene: TRBJ2-7; V gene: TRBV6-1; D gene: -; CDR3 DNA: TGTGCCAGCAGTGGGCAGGCCTACGAGCAGTACTTC; CDR3 protein: CASSGQAYEQYF
J gene: TRBJ1-2; V gene: TRBV4-1; D gene: TRBD1; CDR3 DNA: TGCGCCAGCAGGATTGGACCGGGACAGGCCTTCCAGCGCTATGGCTACACCTTC; CDR3 protein: CASRIGPGQAFQRYGYTF
J gene: TRBJ1-3; V gene: TRBV27; D gene: TRBD1; CDR3 DNA: TGTGCCAGCAGCCAGGGACAGGCGCCTGGAAACACCATATATTTT; CDR3 protein: CASSQGQAPGNTIYF
J gene: TRBJ2-7; V gene: TRBV15; D gene: TRBD1; CDR3 DNA: TGTGCCACCAGCAGACAACTCCGACAGGGGGCTAGGGCCTACGAGCAGTACTTC; CDR3 protein: CATSRQLRQGARAYEQYF
J gene: TRBJ1-4; V gene: TRBV5-1; D gene: -; CDR3 DNA: TGCGCCAGCAGCTTTGGAGGTACTAATGAAAAACTGTTTTTT; CDR3 protein: CASSFGGTNEKLFF
J gene: TRBJ1-1; V gene: TRBV6-5; D gene: -; CDR3 DNA: TGTGCCAGCAGCGCGTCCAGGGGCGCTGAAGCTTTCTTT; CDR3 protein: CASSASRGAEAFF
J gene: TRBJ2-1; V gene: TRBV5-1; D gene: -; CDR3 DNA: TGCGCCAGCAGCCTCCCCGGGAGTGGTGAGCAGTTCTTC; CDR3 protein: CASSLPGSGEQFF
J gene: TRBJ2-3; V gene: TRBV5-1; D gene: TRBD2; CDR3 DNA: TGCGCCAGCAGCTTTGTGGCTAGCGGGCCATATTTAAACACAGATACGCAGTATTTT; CDR3 protein: CASSFVASGPYLNTDTQYF
J gene: TRBJ1-1; V gene: TRBV29-1; D gene: TRBD1; CDR3 DNA: TGCAGCGCGGACAGGGGTATGAACACTGAAGCTTTCTTT; CDR3 protein: CSADRGMNTEAFF
J gene: TRBJ1-5; V gene: TRBV27; D gene: -; CDR3 DNA: TGTGCCAGCAGTTCTAGACCGATAGTAAATCAGCCCCAGCATTTT; CDR3 protein: CASSSRPIVNQPQHF
J gene: TRBJ2-7; V gene: TRBV5-6; D gene: -; CDR3 DNA: TGTGCCAGCAGCCCAACAGGGCTCTACGAGCAGTACTTC; CDR3 protein: CASSPTGLYEQYF
J gene: TRBJ2-5; V gene: TRBV5-6; D gene: TRBD1; CDR3 DNA: TGTGCCAGCAGCGAAAGGGGGCATATGGAGACCCAGTACTTC; CDR3 protein: CASSERGHMETQYF
J gene: TRBJ2-1; V gene: TRBV9; D gene: TRBD2; CDR3 DNA: TGTGCCAGCAGCGTAGGGGAGGGGCCGCTGGACACTGAGCAGTTCTTC; CDR3 protein: CASSVGEGPLDTEQFF
J gene: TRBJ1-1; V gene: TRBV11-3; D gene: -; CDR3 DNA: TGTGCCAGCAGCTTATCGGGACACATGAACACTGAAGCTTTCTTT; CDR3 protein: CASSLSGHMNTEAFF
J gene: TRBJ2-1; V gene: TRBV19; D gene: -; CDR3 DNA: TGTGAGCGGAGGCAAAACCGGACCCATGAGCAGTTCTTC; CDR3 protein: CERRQNRTHEQFF
J gene: TRBJ2-5; V gene: TRBV14; D gene: TRBD2; CDR3 DNA: TGTGCCAGCAGCCAAGGGGGGGACTACTACAGGGAGACCCAGTACTTC; CDR3 protein: CASSQGGDYYRETQYF
J gene: TRBJ2-7; V gene: TRBV10-3; D gene: -; CDR3 DNA: TGTGCCATCAGTGAGACAGGGCCGGACGAGCAGTACTTC; CDR3 protein: CAISETGPDEQYF
J gene: TRBJ2-7; V gene: TRBV5-5; D gene: -; CDR3 DNA: TGTGCCAGCAGCTGGGGGAGGCCAGGGTTCTACGAGCAGTACTTC; CDR3 protein: CASSWGRPGFYEQYF
J gene: TRBJ2-1; V gene: TRBV29-1; D gene: -; CDR3 DNA: TGCAGCGTTGTCAGGCTCCTCTCCTACAATGAGCAGTTCTTC; CDR3 protein: CSVVRLLSYNEQFF
J gene: TRBJ2-7; V gene: TRBV14; D gene: -; CDR3 DNA: TGTGCCAGCAGCCAAGAAGAGAGACAGCCCTACGAGCAGTACTTC; CDR3 protein: CASSQEERQPYEQYF
J gene: TRBJ1-5; V gene: TRBV15; D gene: TRBD1; CDR3 DNA: TGTGCCACCAGCCGCGGGACAGATCAGCCCCAGCATTTT; CDR3 protein: CATSRGTDQPQHF
J gene: TRBJ1-1; V gene: TRBV15; D gene: -; CDR3 DNA: TGTGCCACCAGCAGAGACCCGGAGGACACTGAAGCTTTCTTT; CDR3 protein: CATSRDPEDTEAFF
J gene: TRBJ1-5; V gene: TRBV7-2; D gene: TRBD1; CDR3 DNA: TGTGCCAGCAGCTTAGGCCGACAGGGGACTCAGCCCCAGCATTTT; CDR3 protein: CASSLGRQGTQPQHF